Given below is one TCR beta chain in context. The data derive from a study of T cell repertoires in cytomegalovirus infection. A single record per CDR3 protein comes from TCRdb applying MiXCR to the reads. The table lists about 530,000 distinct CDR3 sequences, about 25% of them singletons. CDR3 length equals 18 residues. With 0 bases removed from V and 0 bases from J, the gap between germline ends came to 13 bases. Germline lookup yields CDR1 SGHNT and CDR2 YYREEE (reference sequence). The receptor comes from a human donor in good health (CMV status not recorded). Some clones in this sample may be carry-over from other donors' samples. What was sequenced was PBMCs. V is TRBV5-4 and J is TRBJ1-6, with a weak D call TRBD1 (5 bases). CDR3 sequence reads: CASSLEAGLSSYNSPLHF. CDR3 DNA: TGTGCCAGCAGCTTGGAGGCGGGGCTCAGCTCCTATAATTCACCCCTCCACTTT. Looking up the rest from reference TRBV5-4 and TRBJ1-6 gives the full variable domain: ETGVTQSPTHLIKTRGQQVTLRCSSQSGHNTVSWYQQALGQGPQFIFQYYREEENGRGNFPPRFSGLQFPNYSSELNVNALELDDSALYLCASSLEAGLSSYNSPLHFGNGTRLTVT.